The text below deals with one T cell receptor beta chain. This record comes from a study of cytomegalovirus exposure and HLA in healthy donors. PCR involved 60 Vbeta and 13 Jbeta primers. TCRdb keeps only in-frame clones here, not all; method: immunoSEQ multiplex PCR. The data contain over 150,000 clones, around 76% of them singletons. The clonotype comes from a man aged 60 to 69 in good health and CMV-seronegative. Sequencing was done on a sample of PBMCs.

DNA of the CDR3: TGTGCCAGCAGCTCTCGCGGGACAGCACGGGCCTCCTACGAGCAGTACTTC. Protein product: CASSSRGTARASYEQYF. The V call is TRBV5-5, the J call TRBJ2-7; a weak D match, TRBD1 (7 bases). The CDR3 covers 17 residues. Germline lookup yields CDR1 SGHKS and CDR2 YYEKEE (reference sequence). The ends were cut back, 3 bases at V and 0 bases at J, with 19 bases in the middle.